These 12 T cell receptor beta chains originate from one sample sequenced in a study of T-cell memory formation after mild COVID-19. TCRdb reanalysed the 5' RACE reads using MiXCR and keeps one entry per CDR3 protein. The sample contains around 370,000 distinct CDR3 sequences, around 21% of which appear only once. The sequencing sample was made of PBMCs or a T cell subset sorted from them (not recorded which). These receptors originate from an adult woman who had mild COVID-19 (a few samples of this study predate the infection). Cell type and time point are not known.

This clonotype was counted only a few times. The V gene is TRBV4-1, the J gene TRBJ2-7; TRBD1 agrees at 9 bases. Germline lookup yields CDR1 MGHRA and CDR2 YSYEKL. Germline trimming cut 3 bases from V and 3 bases from J; bases unmatched to any gene: 6. CDR3 length equals 15 residues. The CDR3 coding sequence is TGCGCCAGCAGCCAGGGGGGACAGGGCTACTACGAGCAGTACTTC. Its translation: CASSQGGQGYYEQYF.

The chain carries TRBV4-1 and TRBJ2-1, with a possible D match to TRBD2 (5 bases). The CDR3 sequence is 19 residues long. CDR1 is MGHRA, CDR2 YSYEKL, per germline. V lost 4 bases, J lost 6 bases, and 28 bases lay in between. The CDR3 reads CASSRRSSWALQAGNEQFF. In DNA, the CDR3 is TGCGCCAGCAGCCGACGAAGTTCTTGGGCCCTTCAGGCGGGCAATGAGCAGTTCTTC.

This clonotype has a count of ten or more. The genes are TRBV12-3 or TRBV12-4 and TRBJ1-2; the match to TRBD1 covers 7 bases. V was clipped by 8 bases and J by 3 bases; unmatched bases: 6. CDR3 length equals 13 residues. As DNA, the CDR3 is TGTGCCAGCTCACGTACAGGGGACTATGGCTACACCTTC. This translates into CASSRTGDYGYTF.

DNA for the CDR3: TGTGCCACCAGCTGGGGGGCACAAGAGACCCAGTACTTC. It codes for CATSWGAQETQYF. The chain has TRBV15 and TRBJ2-5; D may correspond to TRBD1 or TRBD2 (6 bases each). CDR1 and CDR2 (germline): LNHNV, YYDKDF (reference sequence). The CDR3 contains 13 residues. Trimming took off 5 bases at V and 2 bases at J, with 9 bases between the two ends.

The chain is built from TRBV4-1 and TRBJ1-4; the D is unclear. The germline V gene has CDR1 MGHRA and CDR2 YSYEKL. CDR3 size: 13 residues. Trimming removed 3 bases from V and 4 bases from J, with 6 bases in between. CDR3 bases: TGCGCCAGCAGCCAGGGTCTTAATGAAAAACTGTTTTTT. Amino acids: CASSQGLNEKLFF.

In this sample, this clonotype turned up a few times. J is TRBJ2-3 and V is TRBV5-1; 8 nucleotides line up with TRBD2. CDR3 size: 16 residues. J was trimmed by 2 bases and V by 4 bases; bases with no gene match: 9. Germline CDR1 SGHRS, CDR2 YFSETQ. The CDR3: CASSLPAGGTTDTQYF. For the CDR3, the DNA is TGCGCCAGCAGCCTCCCGGCGGGGGGCACCACAGATACGCAGTATTTT.

The chain couples TRBV15 to TRBJ1-6; D is unclear. Trimming took 0 bases from V and 7 from J, leaving 13 bases between them. Per the germline V gene, CDR1 is LNHNV and CDR2 is YYDKDF (reference sequence). The CDR3 has 16 residues. CDR3 protein: CATSRDHRQVNSPLHF. For the CDR3, the DNA is TGTGCCACCAGCAGAGATCACAGACAAGTCAATTCACCCCTCCACTTT.

CDR3 nucleotides: TGCAGTGCTATCGTCTTCAACACCGGGGAGCTGTTTTTT. Encoded protein: CSAIVFNTGELFF. This rearrangement joins TRBV20-1 to TRBJ2-2; no clear D. Looked up from germline, CDR1 is DFQATT and CDR2 is SNEGSKA (reference sequence). The CDR3 covers 13 residues. The ends were cut back, 4 bases at V and 2 bases at J, with 8 bases in the middle.

The V and J genes are TRBV15 and TRBJ1-2; maybe TRBD1 (5 bases). Germline lookup yields CDR1 LNHNV and CDR2 YYDKDF (reference sequence). V was pared by 5 bases and J by 2 bases, with 12 bases between. The CDR3 sequence is 14 residues long. CDR3 amino acids: CATSPHRQNYGYTF. The DNA of the CDR3 is TGTGCCACCAGCCCGCACAGACAGAACTATGGCTACACCTTC. Based on the CDR3 plus reference TRBV15 and TRBJ1-2, the full variable domain is DAMVIQNPRYQVTQFGKPVTLSCSQTLNHNVMYWYQQKSSQAPKLLFHYYDKDFNNEADTPDNFQSRRPNTSFCFLDIRSPGLGDTAMYLCATSPHRQNYGYTFGSGTRLTVV.

This clonotype was recorded a few times. The J gene is TRBJ2-2, the V gene TRBV7-9, with 11 positions matching TRBD2. The CDR3 has 15 amino acids. CDR1 and CDR2 (germline): SEHNR, FQNEAQ (reference sequence). Trimming took 3 bases from V and 4 from J; bases not matched to a gene: 1. DNA for the CDR3: TGTGCCAGCAGCTTTCTAGCGGGAGGCACCGGGGAGCTGTTTTTT. Translating gives CASSFLAGGTGELFF.

The chain combines TRBV3-1 with TRBJ2-5, with D perhaps being TRBD1 or TRBD2 (5 bases each). Germline assignment: CDR1 LGHDT and CDR2 YNNKEL (reference sequence). V was pared by 4 bases and J by 5 bases, with 8 bases between. This CDR3 region has 12 residues. The CDR3 sequence: CASSRGKETQYF. The CDR3 DNA is TGTGCCAGCAGCCGGGGGAAGGAGACCCAGTACTTC.

The chain has TRBV19 and TRBJ1-2; tentatively, D is TRBD1 (6 bases). This CDR3 comprises 16 residues. The V and J ends lost 4 bases and 0 bases respectively, with 15 bases between them. The germline V gene has CDR1 LNHDA and CDR2 SQIVND (reference sequence). The CDR3 loop is CASSNPPDRTNYGYTF. The CDR3 bases are TGTGCCAGTAGTAACCCGCCGGACAGAACTAACTATGGCTACACCTTC.